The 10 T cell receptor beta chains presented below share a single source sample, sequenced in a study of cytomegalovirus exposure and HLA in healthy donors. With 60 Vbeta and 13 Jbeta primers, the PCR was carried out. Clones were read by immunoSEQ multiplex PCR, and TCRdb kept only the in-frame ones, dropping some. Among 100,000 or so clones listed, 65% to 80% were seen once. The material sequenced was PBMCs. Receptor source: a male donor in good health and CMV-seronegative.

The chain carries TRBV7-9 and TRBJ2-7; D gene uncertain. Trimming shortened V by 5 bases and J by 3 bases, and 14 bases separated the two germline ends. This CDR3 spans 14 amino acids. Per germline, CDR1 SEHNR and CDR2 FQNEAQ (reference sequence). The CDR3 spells CASSPTESLYEQYF. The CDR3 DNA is TGTGCCAGCAGCCCCACGGAGAGTCTCTACGAGCAGTACTTC.

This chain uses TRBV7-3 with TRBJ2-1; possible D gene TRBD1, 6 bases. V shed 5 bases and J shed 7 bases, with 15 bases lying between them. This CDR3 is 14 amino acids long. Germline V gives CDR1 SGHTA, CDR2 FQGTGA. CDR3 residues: CASSTRDTKNEQFF. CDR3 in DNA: TGTGCCAGCAGCACACGGGACACCAAGAATGAGCAGTTCTTC.

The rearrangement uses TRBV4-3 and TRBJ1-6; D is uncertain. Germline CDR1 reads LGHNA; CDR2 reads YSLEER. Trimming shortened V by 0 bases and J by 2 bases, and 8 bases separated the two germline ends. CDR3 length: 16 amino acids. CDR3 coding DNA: TGCGCCAGCAGCCAAGAGTCGCGGCCCTATAATTCACCCCTCCACTTT. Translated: CASSQESRPYNSPLHF.

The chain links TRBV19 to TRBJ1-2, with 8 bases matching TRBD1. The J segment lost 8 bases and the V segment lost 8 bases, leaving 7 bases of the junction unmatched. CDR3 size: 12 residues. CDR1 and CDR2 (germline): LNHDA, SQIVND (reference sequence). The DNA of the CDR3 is TGTGCCAGTGGGGGACAGGCCTTAGGCTACACCTTC. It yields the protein CASGGQALGYTF.

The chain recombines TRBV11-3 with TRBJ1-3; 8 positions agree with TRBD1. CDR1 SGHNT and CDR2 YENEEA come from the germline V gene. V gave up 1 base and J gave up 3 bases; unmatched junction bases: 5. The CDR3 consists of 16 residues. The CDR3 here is CASSLVQGALGNTIYF. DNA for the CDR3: TGTGCCAGCAGCTTAGTTCAGGGGGCGCTTGGAAACACCATATATTTT.

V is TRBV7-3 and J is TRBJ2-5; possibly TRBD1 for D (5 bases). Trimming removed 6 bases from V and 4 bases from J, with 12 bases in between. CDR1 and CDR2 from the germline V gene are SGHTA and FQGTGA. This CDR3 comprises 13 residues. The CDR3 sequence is CASSSGWRETQYF. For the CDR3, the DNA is TGTGCCAGCAGTTCAGGGTGGAGAGAGACCCAGTACTTC.

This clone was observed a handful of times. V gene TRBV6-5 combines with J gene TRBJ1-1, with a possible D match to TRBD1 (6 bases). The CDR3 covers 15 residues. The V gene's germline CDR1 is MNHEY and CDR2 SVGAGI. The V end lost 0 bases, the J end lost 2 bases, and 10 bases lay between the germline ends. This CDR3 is CASSYSRDINTEAFF. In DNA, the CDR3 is TGTGCCAGCAGTTACTCGAGGGACATAAACACTGAAGCTTTCTTT.

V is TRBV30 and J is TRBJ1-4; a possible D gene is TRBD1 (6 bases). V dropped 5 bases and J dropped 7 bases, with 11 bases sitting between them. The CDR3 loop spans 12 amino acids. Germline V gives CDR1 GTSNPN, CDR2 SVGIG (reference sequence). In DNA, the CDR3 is TGTGCCTGGCAGGGGCAGAGTGAAAAACTGTTTTTT. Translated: CAWQGQSEKLFF.

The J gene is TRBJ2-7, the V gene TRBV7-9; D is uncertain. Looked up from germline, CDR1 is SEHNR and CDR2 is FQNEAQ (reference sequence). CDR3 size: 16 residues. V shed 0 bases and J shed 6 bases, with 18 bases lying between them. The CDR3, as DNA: TGTGCCAGCAGCTTAGCGCTAAACCTGCCCACCACCGAGCAGTACTTC. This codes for CASSLALNLPTTEQYF.

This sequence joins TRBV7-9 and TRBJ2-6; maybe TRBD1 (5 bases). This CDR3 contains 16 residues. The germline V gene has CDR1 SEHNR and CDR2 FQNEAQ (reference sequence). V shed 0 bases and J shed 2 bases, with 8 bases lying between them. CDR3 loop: CASSLAQGAGANVLTF. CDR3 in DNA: TGTGCCAGCAGCTTAGCGCAAGGGGCTGGGGCCAACGTCCTGACTTTC.